The present T cell receptor beta chain was sequenced within a study of OX40 agonist ivuxolimab in advanced cancers. Measured with immunoSEQ multiplex PCR; TCRdb has only the in-frame clones, and not every one. Found here are approximately 60,000 clones, 87% of them singletons; the top ten hold 5.2%. This CDR3 contains 15 residues. Germline V gene lookup returns CDR1 ENHRY and CDR2 SYGVKD. V was pared by 6 bases and J by 3 bases, with 15 bases between. General study results and limits: At 0.1 to 3.0 mg/kg, CD4+ and CD8+ blood T cells expanded clonally by week 6.

With respect to this clone: Its antigen is currently unknown.

The chain has TRBV10-3 and TRBJ1-3; no firm D call. This TCR was recovered from an adult with an advanced solid tumor such as melanoma, head and neck, liver or kidney cancer. Specimen: CD4+ or CD8+ T cells sorted from blood, collected in a trial of the OX40 agonist ivuxolimab. CDR3 in amino acids: CAISWAGSVGNTIYF. As DNA, the CDR3 is TGTGCCATCAGCTGGGCCGGGAGTGTTGGAAACACCATATATTTT.